The 7 T cell receptor beta chains presented below share a single source sample, sequenced in a study of blood T cell repertoires in COVID-19. TCRdb's copy holds only in-frame clones and misses some; the assay was immunoSEQ multiplex PCR. This table has 15,000 to 20,000 clones, around 81% appearing once. Material for sequencing was peripheral blood. The receptors here all came from a man between 40 and 49 years old with active or convalescent COVID-19.

This clone appeared once. The V and J genes are TRBV4-2 and TRBJ2-6; TRBD2 aligns across 7 bases. V was pared by 4 bases and J by 3 bases, with 3 bases of the junction left unmatched. The CDR3 runs to 15 residues. Germline values: CDR1 LGHNA, CDR2 YNFKEQ. This CDR3 is CASSLTSFGANVLTF. The CDR3 DNA follows: TGTGCCAGCAGCCTGACTAGCTTTGGGGCCAACGTCCTGACTTTC.

The chain joins TRBV6-6 to TRBJ2-7, with 10 bases identical to TRBD1. The CDR3 spans 14 residues. J was trimmed by 5 bases and V by 5 bases; bases with no gene match: 6. Germline CDR1 reads MNHNY; CDR2 reads SVGAGI (reference sequence). Here the CDR3 reads CASSTGQGHHEQYF. DNA for the CDR3: TGTGCCAGCAGTACGGGACAGGGGCACCACGAGCAGTACTTC.

This clone appeared a few times. V is TRBV5-1 and J is TRBJ1-1; 12 bases fit TRBD1. The junction had 8 bases not matched to a gene; V was cut back by 5 bases and J by 3 bases. Looked up from germline, CDR1 is SGHRS and CDR2 is YFSETQ. This CDR3 region has 16 residues. CDR3 in amino acids: CASSSGTGGLDTEAFF. CDR3 in DNA: TGCGCCAGCAGTTCCGGGACAGGGGGCTTGGACACTGAAGCTTTCTTT.

This chain joins TRBV19 and TRBJ1-2, with D possibly being TRBD1 (5 bases). The CDR3 runs to 18 residues. V shed 7 bases and J shed 7 bases, with 31 bases lying between them. Germline V gene data show CDR1 as LNHDA and CDR2 as SQIVND (reference sequence). The CDR3 here is CASTPRYTGASIQAGYTF. For the CDR3, the DNA is TGTGCCAGTACCCCACGTTACACAGGAGCCAGCATCCAAGCTGGCTACACCTTC.

The chain links TRBV3-1 (or the pseudogene TRBV3-2) to TRBJ1-6; TRBD1 is a possible D gene (5 bases). This CDR3 has 18 residues. V lost 8 bases and J 5 bases, leaving 25 bases between the germline ends. Germline CDR1 reads LGHDT; CDR2 reads YNNKEL (reference sequence). This CDR3 reads CASAVGLPFHTHNSPLHF. CDR3 nucleotide sequence: TGTGCCAGCGCGGTGGGGCTCCCATTTCATACACATAATTCACCCCTCCACTTT.

The rearrangement joins TRBV3-1 (or the pseudogene TRBV3-2) to TRBJ2-3; D may be TRBD2 (7 bases). Germline assignment: CDR1 LGHDT and CDR2 YNNKEL (reference sequence). V lost 0 bases and J 2 bases, leaving 12 bases between the germline ends. The CDR3 has 16 residues. CDR3 coding DNA: TGTGCCAGCAGCCAAGAGCGCCGGGGGGCCACAGATACGCAGTATTTT. It translates to CASSQERRGATDTQYF.

The chain links TRBV21-1 to TRBJ1-5; the DNA was not used to check the table's D call, TRBD1. TRBV21-1 is tagged as a pseudogene. This CDR3 spans 19 amino acids. CDR3 sequence: CASSKEEQGERTSNQPQHF. CDR3 bases: TGTGCCAGCAGCAAAGAAGAACAGGGGGAGAGAACTAGCAATCAGCCCCAGCATTTT.